This T cell receptor (beta chain) was sequenced in a study of shared clonotypes between healthy human individuals (dated by TCRdb to 2020 to 2022). Some background on the complete study: The cohort comprised two women and a few men aged 18 to 49 years. For each donor, CD4 naive and CD4 memory were each run on three plates, CD8 naive on two plates, and CD8 memory on one plate. To estimate repertoire size and how much clonotypes are shared between individuals, the study performed deep sequencing of blood TCR repertoires from about five healthy adults. Leukapheresis yielded between about 0.94 and 10 billion PBMCs per donor. Libraries were prepared and TCR repertoires were sequenced by different laboratories using diverse techniques, in order to increase sequencing depth and limit assay-specific biases.

The CDR3 contains 14 residues, cysteine and phenylalanine counted. Only CDR3 DNA is held: 42 bases, read in frame from base 1. For CDR1 and CDR2, the germline V gene (reference sequence) lists SEHNR and FQNEAQ. V is pared back by 5 bases and J by 4 bases, with 12 bases lying between the germline termini. Using the deep immunoSEQ assay, multiplex PCR amplified TCR CDR3 regions from genomic DNA. Genomic DNA extracted from each cell subset was distributed evenly over all wells of several immunoSEQ 96-well plates, and each plate served as one replicate. For sorted subsets, around 0.2 ug of genomic DNA, equivalent to 30,000 or so T cell genomes, went into each replicate PCR. Purified libraries were measured with a Qubit 3.0 fluorometer, size-checked on a Bioanalyzer 2100, and measured again with the KAPA Library Quantification kit. Every immunoSEQ 96-well plate was sequenced on a separate single-read 150-cycle Illumina NextSeq 550 flow cell. Processing in the source paper ran as follows. The immunoSEQ output contained only junctional sequences without quality scores, so filtering could not match that applied to full-length reads. Sequences were annotated with PyIR, a Python wrapper for IgBLAST v1.9, and V/J genes and CDR3 were assigned using IMGT germline references. Any read was removed if the V/J assignment was weak (E-value above 1e-6), the CDR3 was missing, or the read contained stop codons, out-of-frame junctions, or ambiguous translated residues. A V3J clonotype was defined by an identical inferred V gene, J gene, and CDR3 amino acid sequence. To compute the percentage overlap between repertoires, the number of shared unique clonotypes was divided by the size of the smaller repertoire. RTK rarefaction, the Chao1 estimator, and Recon v2.1 estimates of unobserved clonotypes were used to assess repertoire richness. Generation probabilities were computed with OLGA for all TCRbeta clonotypes obtained by the gDNA method from several donors. Entries here come from immuneACCESS through TCRdb and include only in-frame sequences with V and J called. Some clones fail to appear in such tables; in the studies checked, an unresolved V gene covers under half of the shortfall, and the cause of the remainder is unknown. The D gene and trimming were derived from the DNA, and the V and J assignments and clone size from that table. The sample contains under 850,000 clones, almost 95% of them found a single time. The ten largest make up 24% of the sample.

In the case of this clone: Which antigen it targets is not known. No base quality values were provided; no much bigger clone lies one nucleotide off.

CD8 naive samples were obtained by positive selection for CCR7 among CD45RO-negative cells, yielding a CD45RA+CCR7+ population from which TemRA cells were excluded. Healthy HIV-negative adults with no recently reported acute infections or vaccinations were included as donors. All donors were Caucasian adults living in Nashville, Tennessee, USA. After blood collection by leukapheresis, PBMCs were isolated using Ficoll-Histopaque density gradient centrifugation and then cryopreserved in the vapor phase of liquid nitrogen. Analytical flow cytometry was used to check the purity and quantity of every magnetically sorted T cell population. Genomic DNA was isolated from each sorted fraction and quantified by UV absorbance on a Nanodrop 2000c. General findings and caveats noted by the study authors: The small number of donors limited the genetic and exposure-history diversity represented. Even with the large sequencing depth, rarefaction of the sorted-subset datasets indicated that sequencing was incomplete. Only blood was sampled, and tissue TCR repertoires likely differ from those in blood. Naive subsets generally had larger estimated clonotype richness than memory subsets. Compared with non-shared clonotypes, clonotypes shared by all four sorted-subset donors had higher generation probabilities. When a few donors were compared, the shared fraction of clonotypes was around 5% for naive CD4, more than 3% for naive CD8, 2.3% for memory CD4, and 0.35% to 0.4% for memory CD8. Pairwise subsampling led to the expectation that sequencing depth would affect the degree of clonotype sharing among donors.

Sequences were obtained from naive CD8+ T cells sorted from blood. The sample's cell subset or site, from its label and the paper: CD45RA+CCR7+. The sequence links TRBV7-9 to TRBJ2-1, with TRBD2 perhaps the D gene, on 5 matching bases. The clonotype comes from a man aged 25 to 40 in good health. The CDR3: CASSHPEGYNEQFF. The sequenced DNA is TGTGCCAGCAGCCACCCTGAGGGTTACAATGAGCAGTTCTTC.